This TCR beta chain was profiled in a study of CD8+ T cells in alopecia areata. The sample's treatment: oral pan-JAK inhibitor, 5-10 mg twice daily. Alopecia areata patients provided lesional scalp punch biopsies and peripheral blood, both collected for the study. It was cDNA, reverse transcribed from extracted RNA, that served as the sequencing template. The assay was immunoSEQ multiplex PCR, and TCRdb's table has in-frame clones only and misses some. The data contain around 200,000 clones, about 60% of them singletons. V lost 6 bases, J lost 7 bases, and 4 bases stayed unmatched. The V gene's germline CDR1 is PRHDT and CDR2 FYEKMQ (reference sequence). This CDR3 is 13 amino acids long.

V is TRBV13 and J is TRBJ2-4; 9 nucleotides line up with TRBD1. This receptor was identified in a human donor with alopecia areata. The sample in question was CD8+ T cells sorted from blood, obtained at week 24, from a patient treated with tofacitinib. The CDR3 loop reads CASSGQGTNIQYF. The CDR3, as DNA: TGTGCCAGCAGTGGACAGGGGACGAACATTCAGTACTTC.